One sample yielded the 27 T cell receptor beta chains listed below, sequenced in a study of cytomegalovirus exposure and HLA in healthy donors. The PCR made use of 60 Vbeta and 13 Jbeta primers. Produced via immunoSEQ multiplex PCR; TCRdb's table is partial and in-frame only. The sample holds 200,000 to 250,000 clones, 80% to 85% seen once. Sequenced sample: PBMCs. All receptors come from a boy aged 2 to 10 in good health and CMV-seronegative.

The rearrangement uses TRBV19 and TRBJ2-1, with 8 positions matching TRBD2. Germline V lookup: CDR1 LNHDA, CDR2 SQIVND (reference sequence). Trimming at V came to 3 bases and at J to 7 bases, leaving 5 bases not matched to a gene. CDR3 length: 14 amino acids. For the CDR3, the DNA is TGTGCCAGTAGTATCTCCCAGCGGGGGAATGAGCAGTTCTTC. It specifies CASSISQRGNEQFF.

The chain couples TRBV6-6 to TRBJ2-7; no definite D call. Germline CDR1 reads MNHNY; CDR2 reads SVGAGI (reference sequence). The V end was cut by 0 bases, the J end by 0 bases, with 6 bases between. This CDR3 has 14 amino acids. The CDR3 DNA sequence: TGTGCCAGCAGTTACTCCCACAGCTCCTACGAGCAGTACTTC. The encoded protein is CASSYSHSSYEQYF.

This rearrangement joins TRBV6-5 to TRBJ2-7, with 10 nucleotides matching TRBD2. CDR1 and CDR2 (germline): MNHEY, SVGAGI. The CDR3 totals 15 residues. The junction had 6 bases not matched to a gene; V was cut back by 2 bases and J by 5 bases. The CDR3 sequence is CASSYLGTSEHEQYF. The CDR3 DNA sequence: TGTGCCAGCAGTTACCTTGGGACTAGCGAGCACGAGCAGTACTTC.

The chain links TRBV10-3 to TRBJ2-5, with TRBD2 matching over 10 bases. This CDR3 spans 16 amino acids. Germline trimming cut 3 bases from V and 5 bases from J; bases unmatched to any gene: 9. Germline V gives CDR1 ENHRY, CDR2 SYGVKD. Written as DNA, the CDR3 is TGTGCCATCAGTGAAAGTCTGGCTAGCGGGGGTGAGACCCAGTACTTC. It specifies CAISESLASGGETQYF.

The V call is TRBV7-9, the J call TRBJ1-4, with a possible D match to TRBD1 (6 bases). The CDR3 has 13 amino acids. Trimming took 7 bases from V and 4 from J, leaving 10 bases between them. From germline, CDR1 is SEHNR and CDR2 FQNEAQ (reference sequence). The CDR3: CASNHRDNEKLFF. The CDR3 DNA follows: TGTGCCAGCAACCACAGGGATAATGAAAAACTGTTTTTT.

The chain combines TRBV15 with TRBJ2-1; 8 bases line up with TRBD2. Germline lookup yields CDR1 LNHNV and CDR2 YYDKDF (reference sequence). This CDR3 has 17 residues. The V segment lost 0 bases and the J segment 3 bases; nucleotides outside the gene matches: 7. In DNA form, the CDR3 reads TGTGCCACCAGCAGAGATCTGCCCAGCGGGGGCTACAATGAGCAGTTCTTC. It codes for CATSRDLPSGGYNEQFF.

The V call is TRBV5-1, the J call TRBJ2-5; 14 nucleotides agree with TRBD2. In germline, CDR1 is SGHRS, CDR2 YFSETQ. The trim removed 4 bases at V and 0 bases at J, leaving 2 bases unmatched. The CDR3 is 16 residues long. DNA of the CDR3: TGCGCCAGCAGCGCGGGACTAGCGGGGGACCAAGAGACCCAGTACTTC. Protein product: CASSAGLAGDQETQYF. The complete variable domain, with remaining parts taken from reference TRBV5-1 and TRBJ2-5, reads KAGVTQTPRYLIKTRGQQVTLSCSPISGHRSVSWYQQTPGQGLQFLFEYFSETQRNKGNFPGRFSGRQFSNSRSEMNVSTLELGDSALYLCASSAGLAGDQETQYFGPGTRLLVL.

A few counts support this clone. The rearrangement uses TRBV2 and TRBJ2-7, with 11 bases that match TRBD2. This CDR3 spans 15 amino acids. CDR1 and CDR2 (germline): SNHLY, FYNNEI. Germline trimming cut 2 bases from V and 5 bases from J; bases unmatched to any gene: 5. The CDR3, as DNA: TGTGCCAGCAGTGAAACTAGCGGGAGTTTAGACGAGCAGTACTTC. It yields the protein CASSETSGSLDEQYF.

This CDR3 reads CASSLPTTGTEAFF. The DNA of the CDR3 is TGTGCCAGCAGCCTCCCCACAACGGGCACTGAAGCTTTCTTT. V gene TRBV28 combines with J gene TRBJ1-1, with D unclear. Germline-derived CDR1 and CDR2 are MDHEN and SYDVKM. The CDR3 totals 14 residues. The V end lost 6 bases, the J end lost 4 bases, and 15 bases lay between the germline ends.

V is TRBV5-4 and J is TRBJ1-2, with 7 positions matching TRBD1. With V trimmed by 4 bases and J by 0 bases, 3 bases remained unmatched. CDR3 length: 14 amino acids. The V gene's germline CDR1 is SGHNT and CDR2 YYREEE (reference sequence). CDR3 coding DNA: TGTGCCAGCAGCCCCGGGACAGCTAACTATGGCTACACCTTC. Encoded protein: CASSPGTANYGYTF.

This chain connects TRBV29-1 to TRBJ1-5, with D unresolved. CDR1 is SQVTM and CDR2 is ANQGSEA in the germline V gene. CDR3 length: 14 amino acids. Between the trimmed V and J ends, which lost 4 bases and 0 bases, there was a span of 10 bases. CDR3 DNA sequence: TGCAGCGTTGGGGCGACGGATAGCAATCAGCCCCAGCATTTT. Its translation is CSVGATDSNQPQHF.

This chain links TRBV11-2 with TRBJ2-6; tentatively, D is TRBD1 (7 bases). The germline V and J ends were trimmed by 0 bases and 3 bases, with 12 bases remaining between them. Germline V CDR1 and CDR2: SGHAT, FQNNGV. There are 17 residues in the CDR3. Written as DNA, the CDR3 is TGTGCCAGCAGCTTAGATTCAGGGGGGATTGGGGCCAACGTCCTGACTTTC. Protein product: CASSLDSGGIGANVLTF.

This clone was counted between two and nine times. The chain employs TRBV5-1 and TRBJ2-7; TRBD2 might be the D (6 bases). Deletions cut 4 bases from V and 2 bases from J, with 19 bases between. This CDR3 has 16 residues. The germline gives CDR1 SGHRS, CDR2 YFSETQ. The CDR3 DNA follows: TGCGCCAGCAGCCAGACGCGGGGCTCTATCCCCTACGAGCAGTACTTC. It specifies CASSQTRGSIPYEQYF.

This chain joins TRBV7-9 and TRBJ1-2; 7 bases are a match to TRBD1. This CDR3 is built from 15 residues. V shed 5 bases and J 4 bases; nucleotides not matched to a gene: 10. Germline V gene sequence: CDR1 SEHNR, CDR2 FQNEAQ (reference sequence). CDR3 coding DNA: TGTGCCAGCAGCCCAGAATGGGACAGCTTCTATGGCTACACCTTC. Translating it yields CASSPEWDSFYGYTF.

J is TRBJ2-5 and V is TRBV5-1; D is perhaps TRBD2 (6 bases). Germline assignment: CDR1 SGHRS and CDR2 YFSETQ. This CDR3 comprises 14 residues. Trimming stripped 4 bases from V and 4 bases from J, with 14 bases between. Here the CDR3 reads CASSLIGGSETQYF. DNA of the CDR3: TGCGCCAGCAGCCTCATCGGGGGTTCAGAGACCCAGTACTTC.

The chain links TRBV27 to TRBJ1-2; perhaps TRBD1 as D (6 bases). The germline gives CDR1 MNHEY, CDR2 SMNVEV (reference sequence). The CDR3 is made up of 16 amino acids. Trimming pared 9 bases from V and 0 bases from J, leaving 20 bases between. The CDR3 sequence is CARSHLGTPTNYGYTF. The CDR3 bases are TGTGCCAGGTCCCACCTAGGGACACCTACTAACTATGGCTACACCTTC.

The chain is built from TRBV6-5 and TRBJ2-7; a weak D match, TRBD2 (7 bases). The germline CDR1 and CDR2 sequences are MNHEY and SVGAGI. This CDR3 region has 14 residues. Trimming pared 6 bases from V and 5 bases from J, leaving 17 bases between. The CDR3 coding sequence is TGTGCCAGCAGCCCCAGTCGGGGGGCGCACGAGCAGTACTTC. Amino acids: CASSPSRGAHEQYF.

The chain has TRBV6-5 and TRBJ2-1, with D perhaps TRBD2 (7 bases). Germline assignment: CDR1 MNHEY and CDR2 SVGAGI. V lost 0 bases to trimming and J lost 5 bases, with 14 bases between them. This CDR3 spans 16 amino acids. The CDR3 DNA is TGTGCCAGCAGTTACTCAGACGCGGGGGCGCACAATGAGCAGTTCTTC. Its translation is CASSYSDAGAHNEQFF.

CDR3 bases: TGTGCCAGCAGCCTCCCGGGACAGGGGGCAAACACTGAAGCTTTCTTT. Encoded protein: CASSLPGQGANTEAFF. The rearrangement joins TRBV9 to TRBJ1-1; 12 bases match TRBD1. The V gene's germline CDR1 is SGDLS and CDR2 YYNGEE. J gave up 2 bases and V 4 bases, and 6 bases lay outside the gene matches. This CDR3 comprises 16 residues.

V is TRBV6-5 and J is TRBJ1-2; tentative D call: TRBD1 (5 bases). Trimming pared 4 bases from V and 8 bases from J, leaving 14 bases between. Per the germline V gene, CDR1 is MNHEY and CDR2 is SVGAGI. CDR3 length equals 13 residues. DNA of the CDR3: TGTGCCAGCAGTTCGCGCAGGGCCGGGGGCTACACCTTC. This sequence encodes CASSSRRAGGYTF.

This chain joins TRBV6-1 and TRBJ2-3, with a possible D match to TRBD2 (5 bases). Trimming took off 2 bases at V and 0 bases at J, with 18 bases between the two ends. Germline CDR1 MNHNS, CDR2 SASEGT. There are 18 residues in the CDR3. The CDR3 protein is CASSERKRAGYSTDTQYF. CDR3 coding DNA: TGTGCCAGCAGTGAAAGGAAGAGGGCAGGCTACAGCACAGATACGCAGTATTTT.

The rearrangement uses TRBV7-9 and TRBJ2-1; D gene unclear. The V end was cut by 5 bases, the J end by 7 bases, with 9 bases between. The length of the CDR3 is 12 residues. The V gene's germline CDR1 is SEHNR and CDR2 FQNEAQ (reference sequence). In DNA form, the CDR3 reads TGTGCCAGCAGCCCGGAGCCAAATGAGCAGTTCTTC. This sequence encodes CASSPEPNEQFF.

V and J are TRBV2 and TRBJ2-1, with 8 bases fitting TRBD2. The CDR3 loop spans 13 amino acids. Unmatched junction bases numbered 4, after V lost 6 bases and J lost 6 bases. The germline V gene encodes CDR1 SNHLY and CDR2 FYNNEI. The CDR3 reads CASRSGSLNEQFF. CDR3 in DNA: TGTGCCAGCAGGAGCGGGAGCCTCAATGAGCAGTTCTTC.

The genes are TRBV10-1 and TRBJ2-2, with TRBD2 matching over 12 bases. V was clipped by 3 bases and J by 4 bases; unmatched bases: 15. The CDR3 consists of 20 residues. The V gene's germline CDR1 is WNHNN and CDR2 SYGVQD (reference sequence). In nucleotides, the CDR3 is TGCGCCAGCAGTGATGGTCCCCTATCTAGCGGGAGGGCCGTCACCGGGGAGCTGTTTTTT. Translation gives CASSDGPLSSGRAVTGELFF.

CDR3: CASSPLSGAAYNEQFF. The CDR3 DNA is TGTGCCAGCAGTCCCCTTAGTGGGGCCGCTTACAATGAGCAGTTCTTC. This chain joins TRBV27 and TRBJ2-1, with TRBD1 as a possible D gene (5 bases). Germline V lookup: CDR1 MNHEY, CDR2 SMNVEV (reference sequence). This CDR3 spans 16 amino acids. The V end lost 5 bases, the J end lost 4 bases, and 18 bases lay between the germline ends.

The V and J genes are TRBV29-1 and TRBJ2-5, with D tentatively TRBD1 (6 bases). The V end lost 6 bases, the J end lost 5 bases, and 19 bases lay between the germline ends. Germline CDR1 is SQVTM and CDR2 is ANQGSEA. The CDR3 extends over 14 amino acids. The DNA of the CDR3 is TGCAGCGTCGCCGGGACATTGGGCAATGAGACCCAGTACTTC. It encodes CSVAGTLGNETQYF.

This clone came up a few times. The chain recombines TRBV5-1 with TRBJ2-7, with D possibly TRBD1 on 6 matching bases. Trimming left V 6 bases short and J 5 bases short, with 21 bases between. Germline CDR1 reads SGHRS; CDR2 reads YFSETQ. This CDR3 contains 15 residues. In nucleotides, the CDR3 is TGCGCCAGCACCATCGGTGCAGCAGGGGTCAACGAGCAGTACTTC. It codes for CASTIGAAGVNEQYF.